This T cell receptor beta chain emerged from a study of blood T cell repertoires in COVID-19. Study in general: The United States, Italy and Spain provided the acute and convalescent COVID-19 samples. Sample material is recorded as cDNA or gDNA derived from T cells, B-cell-depleted T cells, or PBMCs.

The CDR3 is 17 amino acids. Germline CDR1 is SGHRS and CDR2 is YFSETQ. V lost 0 bases to trimming and J lost 2 bases, with 16 bases between them. The authors' processing: Cell counts per sample came from amplifying reference gene primers. Sequencing was performed with immunoSEQ multiplex PCR; in TCRdb, only in-frame clones are kept and a portion is missing. The D gene and trimming were derived from the DNA, and the V and J assignments and clone size from that table. The sample contains some 400,000 clones, around nine tenths of which appear only once. The V gene is TRBV5-1, the J gene TRBJ2-3, with D possibly being TRBD2 (6 bases). This clonotype originated in a human donor in a cohort sampled during active COVID-19. Sample: peripheral blood. CDR3 loop: CASSLAWRELVTDTQYF. Here the CDR3 DNA reads TGCGCCAGCAGCTTGGCCTGGCGGGAACTAGTCACAGATACGCAGTATTTT.